This is a list of T cell receptor beta chains from one sample in a study of identifying expanded T cells in peripheral blood. TCRdb's copy holds only in-frame clones and misses some; the assay was immunoSEQ multiplex PCR. The table shows 100,000 to 150,000 clones, with over 65% occurring only once. Material for sequencing was blood. The source is a person aged 18 to 69 in good health. CDR3s include the opening cysteine and the closing phenylalanine or tryptophan. D genes are given only for firm matches. Size tells how often a clone was seen (once, few, many) or the class of an expanded clone, and some rows leave it out.

size: -
V: TRBV7-2
D: -
J: TRBJ2-1
DNA: TGTGCCAGCAGCTTAGGTAGGGACGGATTCAATGAGCAGTTCTTC
CDR3: CASSLGRDGFNEQFF

size: -
V: TRBV7-9
D: -
J: TRBJ2-2
DNA: TGTGCCAGCAGCCTAGCGCAGATCCGGTTCGCGAACACCGGGGAGCTGTTTTTT
CDR3: CASSLAQIRFANTGELFF

size: -
V: TRBV10-1
D: -
J: TRBJ1-1
DNA: TGCGCCAGCAGTGACAGCTTCAGGGGCGGAACTGAAGCTTTCTTT
CDR3: CASSDSFRGGTEAFF

size: -
V: TRBV11-3
D: -
J: TRBJ1-1
DNA: TGTGCCAGCAGCTTAGATCAAGGGCGGAATGAAGCTTTCTTT
CDR3: CASSLDQGRNEAFF

size: -
V: TRBV5-1
D: TRBD1
J: TRBJ2-3
DNA: TGCGCCAGCAGCCCGGGACAGCTTAGCACAGATACGCAGTATTTT
CDR3: CASSPGQLSTDTQYF

size: -
V: TRBV7-6
D: -
J: TRBJ1-3
DNA: TGTGCCAGCAGCTTAATGAGCTCTGGAAACACCATATATTTT
CDR3: CASSLMSSGNTIYF

size: medium-sized
V: TRBV2
D: -
J: TRBJ1-1
DNA: TGTGCCAGCAGGGTAGGCCTTAAGGTGAACACTGAAGCTTTCTTT
CDR3: CASRVGLKVNTEAFF

size: few
V: TRBV6-6
D: TRBD1
J: TRBJ1-2
DNA: TGTGCCAGCAGGGGGGACAGGGATACCGATGGCTACACCTTC
CDR3: CASRGDRDTDGYTF

size: -
V: TRBV9
D: -
J: TRBJ1-1
DNA: TGTGCCAGCAGCGTAGTAACCGTCCAGGGCACTGAAGCTTTCTTT
CDR3: CASSVVTVQGTEAFF

size: -
V: TRBV2
D: -
J: TRBJ1-1
DNA: TGTGCCAGCAGTGAAGGGCAAAATTGGGGCACTGAAGCTTTCTTT
CDR3: CASSEGQNWGTEAFF

size: -
V: TRBV9
D: -
J: TRBJ1-2
DNA: TGTGCCAGCAGCGTAGAGATAGGGGGGAACTATGGCTACACCTTC
CDR3: CASSVEIGGNYGYTF

size: -
V: TRBV6-5
D: -
J: TRBJ1-1
DNA: TGTGCCAGCACACCGGGCGGCGACACTGAAGCTTTCTTT
CDR3: CASTPGGDTEAFF

size: -
V: TRBV14
D: -
J: TRBJ2-2
DNA: TGTGCCAGCAGCTTACGCCCCGGGACCGGGGAGCTGTTTTTT
CDR3: CASSLRPGTGELFF

size: -
V: TRBV9
D: TRBD1
J: TRBJ1-2
DNA: TGTGCCAGCAGCCCGCGGGACAGAAACCGCTATGGCTACACCTTC
CDR3: CASSPRDRNRYGYTF

size: -
V: TRBV4-1
D: -
J: TRBJ1-5
DNA: TGCGCCAGCAGCCATATGGGACGGTACTCCGAGGGGTTCAATCAGCCCCAGCATTTT
CDR3: CASSHMGRYSEGFNQPQHF

size: few
V: TRBV5-8
D: -
J: TRBJ2-3
DNA: TGTGCCAGCAGCTTGTATGCACAAGATACGCAGTATTTT
CDR3: CASSLYAQDTQYF

size: -
V: TRBV11-2
D: TRBD1
J: TRBJ2-3
DNA: TGTGCCAGCAGCCCCAGGGACAGGGGTGATACGCAGTATTTT
CDR3: CASSPRDRGDTQYF

size: -
V: TRBV9
D: TRBD1
J: TRBJ1-4
DNA: TGTGCCAGCAGCAGAACGGACAGGTCGCTGTTTTTT
CDR3: CASSRTDRSLFF

size: -
V: TRBV2
D: TRBD2
J: TRBJ2-7
DNA: TGTGCCAGCAGTGATCCCGCGGGGGGCTTACTCTCCTACGAGCAGTACTTC
CDR3: CASSDPAGGLLSYEQYF

size: few
V: TRBV18
D: -
J: TRBJ2-1
DNA: TGTGCCAGCTCACCACTCAGAACCAATGAGCAGTTCTTC
CDR3: CASSPLRTNEQFF

size: -
V: TRBV29-1
D: -
J: TRBJ2-2
DNA: TGCAGCGTCCCCGACAACACCGGGGAGCTGTTTTTT
CDR3: CSVPDNTGELFF

size: -
V: TRBV5-4
D: -
J: TRBJ1-2
DNA: TGTGCCAGCAGCACACAGGGAGTAGGGGGCTACACCTTC
CDR3: CASSTQGVGGYTF

size: -
V: TRBV2
D: -
J: TRBJ2-7
DNA: TGTGCCAGTCAGAGTGTTAGAAGCTCCTACGAGCAGTACTTC
CDR3: CASQSVRSSYEQYF

size: few
V: TRBV25-1
D: -
J: TRBJ2-3
DNA: TGTGCCAGCAGTGCGGACCCGACAGTTGCGGATACGCAGTATTTT
CDR3: CASSADPTVADTQYF

size: -
V: TRBV7-9
D: -
J: TRBJ1-4
DNA: TGTGCCAGCACCCCCGGGACAACCTTAAATGAAAAACTGTTTTTT
CDR3: CASTPGTTLNEKLFF

size: few
V: TRBV6-1
D: TRBD1
J: TRBJ1-5
DNA: TGTGCCAGCAGTGCCGGGACAGGGTCCTATAGCAATCAGCCCCAGCATTTT
CDR3: CASSAGTGSYSNQPQHF

size: -
V: TRBV9
D: -
J: TRBJ1-1
DNA: TGTGCCAGCAGCGTATCTTCGAACACTGAAGCTTTCTTT
CDR3: CASSVSSNTEAFF